The 18 T cell receptor beta chains below all came from one sample that was sequenced in a study of identical twins. TCRdb independently ran MiXCR on the 5' RACE reads; one entry per CDR3 protein. In the table there are some 1,700,000 distinct CDR3 sequences, about 30% of which are singletons. Sample: cord blood. The source is a newborn girl in good health.

V and J are TRBV5-1 and TRBJ2-7; D gene ambiguous. CDR1 SGHRS and CDR2 YFSETQ come from the germline V gene. The CDR3 consists of 15 residues. V dropped 1 base and J dropped 2 bases, with 13 bases sitting between them. CDR3 sequence reads: CASSLTMGTPYEQYF. The CDR3, as DNA: TGCGCCAGCAGCTTGACGATGGGAACCCCCTACGAGCAGTACTTC.

This clonotype has more than one count but fewer than ten. This chain joins TRBV20-1 and TRBJ2-1, with 12 bases fitting TRBD2. Germline-derived CDR1 and CDR2 are DFQATT and SNEGSKA (reference sequence). Trimming took 6 bases from V and 6 from J; bases not matched to a gene: 6. The CDR3 sequence is 14 residues long. The CDR3 DNA reads as TGCAGTGCCCTAGCGGGGGGGCCTCCCAATGAGCAGTTCTTC. This sequence encodes CSALAGGPPNEQFF.

This clonotype turned up a few times. The chain employs TRBV20-1 and TRBJ2-1; weak D call: TRBD1 (6 bases). Trimming stripped 0 bases from V and 7 bases from J, with 13 bases between. CDR3 length equals 14 residues. Germline V lookup: CDR1 DFQATT, CDR2 SNEGSKA (reference sequence). The CDR3 region has the DNA TGCAGTGCTAGAGATGGCAGGGGTGGGAATGAGCAGTTCTTC. It translates to CSARDGRGGNEQFF.

Ten or more counts support this clonotype. The chain links TRBV7-8 to TRBJ2-3; TRBD2 agrees at 8 bases. This CDR3 region has 15 residues. The germline gives CDR1 SGHVS, CDR2 FQNEAQ. V trimming: 7 bases; J trimming: 5 bases; junction bases outside the gene matches: 11. Written as DNA, the CDR3 is TGTGCCAGCAAGGGACGACTAGCGCATTTAGATACGCAGTATTTT. Protein sequence: CASKGRLAHLDTQYF.

Ten or more counts support this clonotype. The rearrangement uses TRBV4-2 and TRBJ2-5; D not resolved. This CDR3 is 14 amino acids long. Trimming took 1 base from V and 4 from J, leaving 10 bases between them. CDR1 is LGHNA and CDR2 is YNFKEQ in the germline V gene. Written as DNA, the CDR3 is TGTGCCAGCAGCCAAGCAGTCATAGGAGAGACCCAGTACTTC. Translating gives CASSQAVIGETQYF.

This clonotype was seen only a few times. The chain has TRBV9 and TRBJ2-1; possible D gene TRBD2, 6 bases. Germline-derived CDR1 and CDR2 are SGDLS and YYNGEE. V lost 1 base to trimming and J lost 2 bases, with 10 bases between them. The CDR3 has 15 amino acids. As DNA, the CDR3 is TGTGCCAGCAGCGTAAAGGCGGGGCCCTACAATGAGCAGTTCTTC. This encodes CASSVKAGPYNEQFF.

The chain recombines TRBV29-1 with TRBJ1-2; 7 bases agree with TRBD1. The CDR3 has 13 residues. In germline, CDR1 is SQVTM, CDR2 ANQGSEA. The junction had 9 bases not matched to a gene; V was cut back by 7 bases and J by 4 bases. CDR3 loop: CSAPTGPVYGYTF. The CDR3 nucleotides read TGCAGCGCCCCGACAGGGCCTGTCTATGGCTACACCTTC.

This clonotype was recorded a few times. The chain is built from TRBV20-1 and TRBJ2-1, with 9 nucleotides matching TRBD2. CDR1 and CDR2 from the germline V gene are DFQATT and SNEGSKA (reference sequence). The CDR3 totals 16 residues. V trimming: 1 base; J trimming: 1 base; junction bases outside the gene matches: 5. CDR3 nucleotides: TGCAGTGCTAGAGGGACTAGCGCCGATTCCTACAATGAGCAGTTCTTC. Translating it yields CSARGTSADSYNEQFF.

CDR3 in DNA: TGTGCCAGTAGGCGACCTGGAAGTAGCAATCAGCCCCAGCATTTT. Protein: CASRRPGSSNQPQHF. The V gene is TRBV19, the J gene TRBJ1-5, with D unresolved. V was clipped by 6 bases and J by 0 bases, with 12 bases between them. Germline values: CDR1 LNHDA, CDR2 SQIVND (reference sequence). CDR3 length: 15 residues.

The rearrangement uses TRBV3-1 and TRBJ1-1; 12 nucleotides match TRBD1. Per the germline V gene, CDR1 is LGHDT and CDR2 is YNNKEL (reference sequence). This CDR3 is 17 amino acids long. Trimming at V came to 4 bases and at J to 1 base, leaving 7 bases not matched to a gene. The CDR3 DNA sequence: TGTGCCAGCAGCCTCCGGGACAGGGGGCGTAGGAACACTGAAGCTTTCTTT. Translating gives CASSLRDRGRRNTEAFF.

J is TRBJ2-1 and V is TRBV15; D remains ambiguous. CDR1 and CDR2 (germline): LNHNV, YYDKDF (reference sequence). The V end was cut by 3 bases, the J end by 7 bases, with 16 bases between. The CDR3 contains 15 residues. The CDR3 region is CATSSSPILGNEQFF. CDR3 bases: TGTGCCACCAGCAGTTCGCCTATCCTCGGGAATGAGCAGTTCTTC.

This clonotype has only a few counts. This chain links TRBV6-5 with TRBJ2-7; 9 nucleotides agree with TRBD1. This CDR3 is 15 amino acids long. Germline CDR1 is MNHEY and CDR2 is SVGAGI. J lost 5 bases, V lost 2 bases, and 7 bases had no gene match. The CDR3 region has the DNA TGTGCCAGCAGTTACCCCTCCGGGACAGGGAACGAGCAGTACTTC. Translation gives CASSYPSGTGNEQYF.

A note on this clonotype: One base away lies a much larger clone, so this may be a sequencing read error. The gene calls are TRBV6-1 and TRBJ2-2; no clear D. The CDR3 has 13 residues. CDR1 and CDR2 (germline): MNHNS, SASEGT. V was cut by 2 bases and J by 3 bases, with 4 bases left in between. CDR3: CASSEQHTGELFF. The DNA for the CDR3 is TGTGCCAGCAGTGAACAGCACACCGGGGAGCTGTTTTTT.

This clonotype has only a few counts. The chain recombines TRBV20-1 with TRBJ1-2; 8 bases map to TRBD1. The length of the CDR3 is 14 residues. V was clipped by 7 bases and J by 0 bases; unmatched bases: 7. Germline lookup yields CDR1 DFQATT and CDR2 SNEGSKA (reference sequence). CDR3 nucleotide sequence: TGCAGTGTCGGCCGACAGGGGACTAACTATGGCTACACCTTC. Translated, it gives CSVGRQGTNYGYTF.

The rearrangement joins TRBV20-1 to TRBJ1-5, with a possible D match to TRBD1 (6 bases). The CDR3 spans 14 residues. Trimming pared 4 bases from V and 3 bases from J, leaving 13 bases between. Germline CDR1 reads DFQATT; CDR2 reads SNEGSKA (reference sequence). The CDR3 sequence: CSAKRQGFNQPQHF. CDR3 DNA: TGCAGTGCTAAACGGCAGGGGTTCAATCAGCCCCAGCATTTT.

This sequence joins TRBV30 and TRBJ1-4; D unclear. The CDR3 is made up of 15 amino acids. The V gene's germline CDR1 is GTSNPN and CDR2 SVGIG (reference sequence). The ends were cut back, 0 bases at V and 8 bases at J, with 16 bases in the middle. The CDR3 spells CAWSVKEGWREKLFF. Written as DNA, the CDR3 is TGTGCCTGGAGTGTAAAAGAAGGGTGGCGCGAAAAACTGTTTTTT.

This clonotype occurred many times. The chain uses TRBV4-1 and TRBJ2-5; unclear D gene. The CDR3 is 13 amino acids. From germline, CDR1 is MGHRA and CDR2 YSYEKL. The V end lost 2 bases, the J end lost 4 bases, and 8 bases lay between the germline ends. The CDR3 nucleotides read TGCGCCAGCAGCCAATCGGTAGGAGAGACCCAGTACTTC. Translated: CASSQSVGETQYF.

The V gene is TRBV27, the J gene TRBJ2-2; D is undetermined. The V gene lost 5 bases and the J gene lost 0 bases, with 10 bases spanning the gap. Per the germline V gene, CDR1 is MNHEY and CDR2 is SMNVEV (reference sequence). This CDR3 has 15 residues. This CDR3 is CASSSLHTNTGELFF. The CDR3 nucleotides read TGTGCCAGCAGTAGCCTCCATACGAACACCGGGGAGCTGTTTTTT.